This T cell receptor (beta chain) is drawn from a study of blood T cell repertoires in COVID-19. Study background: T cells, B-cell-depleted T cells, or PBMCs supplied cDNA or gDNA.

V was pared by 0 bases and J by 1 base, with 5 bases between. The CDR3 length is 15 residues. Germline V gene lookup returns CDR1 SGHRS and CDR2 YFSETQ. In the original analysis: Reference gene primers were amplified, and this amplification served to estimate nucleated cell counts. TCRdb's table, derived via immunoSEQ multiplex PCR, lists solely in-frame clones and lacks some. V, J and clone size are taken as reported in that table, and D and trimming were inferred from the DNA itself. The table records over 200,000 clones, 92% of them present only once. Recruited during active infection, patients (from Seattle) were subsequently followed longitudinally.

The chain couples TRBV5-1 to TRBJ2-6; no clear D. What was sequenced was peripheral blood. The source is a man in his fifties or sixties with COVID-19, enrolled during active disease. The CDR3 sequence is CASSLGGSGANVLTF. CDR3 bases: TGCGCCAGCAGCTTGGGAGGTTCTGGGGCCAACGTCCTGACTTTC.